This T cell receptor (beta chain) was identified during a study of cytomegalovirus exposure and HLA in healthy donors. The study's findings and limits: Segments of the TCR beta V type were, in most cases, productive about 87% or about 30% of the time in an earlier analysis. Later findings reportedly placed an Asian-associated ancestry cluster below the roughly 670-donor mean for N-insertions. One cluster of highly shared sequence variants probably arose as a sequencing artifact.

V lost 5 bases and J lost 3, with 13 bases in between. This CDR3 region has 14 residues. The V gene's germline CDR1 is SEHNR and CDR2 FQNEAQ (reference sequence). Note on this clone: Its specificity is not known.

With 60 Vbeta and 13 Jbeta primers, the PCR was carried out. Original handling: Later reanalysis found 80 million or so unique TCR beta chains, 10 million to 12 million of them shared. Produced via immunoSEQ multiplex PCR; TCRdb's table is partial and in-frame only. D and trimming come from the DNA, and the V and J calls and clone size come from that table. Altogether approximately 79,000 clones are present, 60% to 80% being singletons, with the ten largest covering around a fifth. Sequencing was done on a sample of PBMCs. The TCR sequence derives from a woman aged 40 to 50 in good health and CMV-seropositive. V usage is TRBV7-9 and J usage is TRBJ2-5; D possibly corresponds to TRBD1 (6 bases). The CDR3 protein is CASSRSGAEETQYF. CDR3 nucleotides: TGTGCCAGCAGCCGCTCAGGGGCGGAAGAGACCCAGTACTTC.